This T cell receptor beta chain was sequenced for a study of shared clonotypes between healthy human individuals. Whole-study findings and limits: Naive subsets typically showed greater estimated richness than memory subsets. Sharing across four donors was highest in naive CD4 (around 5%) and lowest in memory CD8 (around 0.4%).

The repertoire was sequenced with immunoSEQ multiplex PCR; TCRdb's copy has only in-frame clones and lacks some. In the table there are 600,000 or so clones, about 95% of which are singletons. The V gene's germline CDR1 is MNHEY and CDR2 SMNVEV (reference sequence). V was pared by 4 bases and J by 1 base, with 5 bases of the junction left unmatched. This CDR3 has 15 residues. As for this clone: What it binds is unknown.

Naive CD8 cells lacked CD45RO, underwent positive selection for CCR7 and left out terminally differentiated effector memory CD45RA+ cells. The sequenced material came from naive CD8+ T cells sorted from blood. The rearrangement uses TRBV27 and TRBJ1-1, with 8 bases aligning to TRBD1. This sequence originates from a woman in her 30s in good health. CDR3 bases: TGTGCCAGCAGTTCTCCCGGGACAGGGAACACTGAAGCTTTCTTT. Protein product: CASSSPGTGNTEAFF.